These 14 T cell receptor beta chains came from one sample sequenced in a study of T cells in localized non-small cell lung cancer. Here immunoSEQ multiplex PCR was the method, and the copy in TCRdb shows in-frame clones only, minus some. The table lists 25,000 to 35,000 clones, 80% of them singletons, with about 15% in the top ten. The material was peripheral blood, obtained before any cancer treatment. Every receptor here comes from a male donor aged 60 or older with stage III squamous cell lung carcinoma.

Judged by abundance, this clone is medium-sized. This chain connects TRBV25-1 to TRBJ2-5; D unclear. Germline assignment: CDR1 MGHDK and CDR2 SYGVNS. The CDR3 extends over 13 amino acids. V dropped 0 bases and J dropped 5 bases, with 7 bases sitting between them. CDR3 in DNA: TGTGCCAGCAGTGAATATAACCCGGAGACCCAGTACTTC. Translated: CASSEYNPETQYF.

This chain uses TRBV7-3 with TRBJ2-3, with a possible D match to TRBD1 (7 bases). The germline gives CDR1 SGHTA, CDR2 FQGTGA. V was pared by 1 base and J by 6 bases, with 20 bases between. The CDR3 runs to 17 residues. The CDR3 here is CASSLMARGGGADTQYF. CDR3 bases: TGTGCCAGCAGCTTAATGGCCCGAGGAGGGGGCGCGGATACGCAGTATTTT.

This chain connects TRBV6-5 to TRBJ1-1; D gene ambiguous. The ends were cut back, 2 bases at V and 11 bases at J, with 21 bases in the middle. CDR1 and CDR2 (germline): MNHEY, SVGAGI. This CDR3 has 15 amino acids. The CDR3 bases are TGTGCCAGCAGTTACGGTGGAGACCACCCACTTGGGGCTTTCTTT. It is translated as CASSYGGDHPLGAFF.

The chain is built from TRBV7-2 and TRBJ2-5; 7 bases fit TRBD2. CDR1 is SGHTA, CDR2 FQGNSA, per germline. The trim removed 5 bases at V and 7 bases at J, leaving 19 bases unmatched. The CDR3 extends over 17 amino acids. The CDR3 loop reads CASSPPGGTSPSGTQYF. The CDR3 DNA sequence: TGTGCCAGCAGCCCTCCCGGGGGGACCAGCCCCTCTGGGACCCAGTACTTC.

V usage is TRBV19 and J usage is TRBJ2-4; 9 bases line up with TRBD1. There are 14 residues in the CDR3. With V trimmed by 7 bases and J by 8 bases, 9 bases remained unmatched. CDR1 LNHDA and CDR2 SQIVND come from the germline V gene (reference sequence). CDR3 sequence (DNA): TGTGCCAGTACCTGGGGACAGGGAAGGGACATTCAGTACTTC. Its translation is CASTWGQGRDIQYF.

The chain employs TRBV18 and TRBJ2-7, with 10 bases identical to TRBD2. CDR1 and CDR2 (germline): KGHSH, LQKENI. V was pared by 0 bases and J by 0 bases, with 11 bases of the junction left unmatched. This CDR3 has 19 amino acids. In nucleotides, the CDR3 is TGTGCCAGCTCACCACCGAACTCAATAGCGGGAGGTCTCTCCTACGAGCAGTACTTC. It yields the protein CASSPPNSIAGGLSYEQYF.

The rearrangement uses TRBV6-5 and TRBJ1-6; the D gene is possibly TRBD1 (5 bases). The CDR3 has 15 amino acids. V was cut by 1 base and J by 9 bases, with 13 bases left in between. Germline V lookup: CDR1 MNHEY, CDR2 SVGAGI. The CDR3 DNA is TGTGCCAGCAGTTACTTTCAGGGTATAGGTTCACCCCTCCACTTT. This encodes CASSYFQGIGSPLHF.

The chain recombines TRBV6-1 with TRBJ2-1; 12 bases are a match to TRBD2. The V and J ends lost 2 bases and 9 bases, in that order; junction bases with no gene match: 5. The CDR3 is 15 residues long. Germline V lookup: CDR1 MNHNS, CDR2 SASEGT. CDR3 region: CASSESSGRAIEQFF. The CDR3 DNA reads as TGTGCCAGCAGTGAATCTAGCGGGAGGGCCATTGAGCAGTTCTTC.

This chain connects TRBV6-5 to TRBJ1-1, with D unresolved. V shed 2 bases and J shed 4 bases, with 17 bases lying between them. Germline V gene sequence: CDR1 MNHEY, CDR2 SVGAGI. CDR3 length: 16 amino acids. In nucleotides, the CDR3 is TGTGCCAGCAGTTACCTCGGATCTCCATCCCCCACTGAAGCTTTCTTT. Translated: CASSYLGSPSPTEAFF.

The chain employs TRBV6-5 and TRBJ1-3; 8 bases are shared with TRBD1. The CDR3 runs 15 residues. Germline V gene sequence: CDR1 MNHEY, CDR2 SVGAGI. V lost 7 bases to trimming and J lost 1 base; unmatched junction nucleotides: 6. Written as DNA, the CDR3 is TGTGCCAGCAAGACAGGGGCATTTTCTGGAAACACCATATATTTT. Translated, it gives CASKTGAFSGNTIYF.

This clone appeared a single time. V usage is TRBV28 and J usage is TRBJ1-4; possible D gene TRBD1, 6 bases. V was shortened by 7 bases and J by 8 bases, with 17 bases between the two germline ends. Germline CDR1 MDHEN, CDR2 SYDVKM. The CDR3 contains 14 residues. CDR3 region: CASNQGGGKEKLFF. Here the CDR3 DNA reads TGTGCCAGCAACCAAGGGGGGGGGAAAGAAAAACTGTTTTTT.

The chain couples TRBV28 to TRBJ1-5, with a weak D call TRBD1 (5 bases). With 5 bases removed from V and 5 bases from J, the gap between germline ends came to 19 bases. The CDR3 spans 16 residues. The V gene's germline CDR1 is MDHEN and CDR2 SYDVKM. CDR3 sequence (DNA): TGTGCCAGCAGTACCCCAGGACAAGGGTTCTATCAGCCCCAGCATTTT. Translating gives CASSTPGQGFYQPQHF. Full variable domain (remainder filled in from reference TRBV28 and TRBJ1-5): DVKVTQSSRYLVKRTGEKVFLECVQDMDHENMFWYRQDPGLGLRLIYFSYDVKMKEKGDIPEGYSVSREKKERFSLILESASTNQTSMYLCASSTPGQGFYQPQHFGDGTRLSIL.

The chain employs TRBV5-8 and TRBJ1-1; D is possibly TRBD1 (6 bases). Germline assignment: CDR1 SGHTS and CDR2 YDEGEE. The CDR3 contains 14 residues. V lost 4 bases and J lost 4, with 14 bases in between. CDR3 region: CASSPGQRLTEAFF. In DNA form, the CDR3 reads TGTGCCAGCAGCCCTGGACAGAGGCTCACTGAAGCTTTCTTT.

V is TRBV11-2 and J is TRBJ2-1; 11 bases are shared with TRBD2. The CDR3 has 15 residues. The V gene's germline CDR1 is SGHAT and CDR2 FQNNGV. With 4 bases clipped from V and 10 bases from J, the junction kept 9 bases outside the gene matches. The CDR3 loop is CASSSIAGGPREQFF. CDR3 in DNA: TGTGCCAGCAGCTCTATAGCGGGAGGGCCTAGAGAGCAGTTCTTC.